These 23 T cell receptor beta chains came from one sample sequenced in a study of blood T cells in healthy people across ages (dated by TCRdb to the mid-2010s). Library prep was done by 5' RACE. Data came from an Illumina HiSeq 2500. A second 7 to 11 cycle PCR used a sample-barcoded 5' primer and a J-beta primer mix. TCRdb passed the public sequencing reads through fastp at Q25 and MiXCR, retaining productive beta sequences. Every CDR3 protein is listed once, alongside the most common genes and DNA of its rows. The sample table contains 1.5 million to 2 million distinct CDR3 sequences; only one count was recorded for 28% of them. 7.7% of the sample goes to the ten largest clones. The source material was blood. These receptors were obtained from a young woman in good health.

This clonotype has at least ten counts. The chain recombines TRBV12-3 or TRBV12-4 with TRBJ2-4; TRBD1 matches 7 bases. The CDR3 spans 19 residues. J was trimmed by 4 bases and V by 3 bases; bases with no gene match: 18. The chain's CDR3 is CASSFRQGVVATTKNIQYF. The CDR3 DNA is TGTGCCAGCAGTTTTCGTCAGGGGGTTGTCGCGACAACTAAAAACATTCAGTACTTC.

This rearrangement joins TRBV12-3 or TRBV12-4 to TRBJ2-2, with D unclear. V lost 7 bases and J lost 7, with 19 bases in between. The CDR3 loop spans 15 amino acids. Here the CDR3 DNA reads TGTGCCAGCACCATAAATCCCTCGATGGTCGGGGAGCTGTTTTTT. As protein: CASTINPSMVGELFF.

This clonotype showed up just a few times. The chain employs TRBV3-1 and TRBJ2-1; D perhaps matches TRBD2 (6 bases). The CDR3 loop spans 17 amino acids. CDR1 and CDR2 from the germline V gene are LGHDT and YNNKEL (reference sequence). Trimming took off 3 bases at V and 8 bases at J, with 23 bases between the two ends. CDR3 sequence reads: CASSQYSSSASRDEQFF. Here the CDR3 DNA reads TGTGCCAGCAGCCAGTATTCGTCTAGCGCAAGCAGGGATGAGCAGTTCTTC.

This clonotype was counted a few times. V usage is TRBV14 and J usage is TRBJ2-7, with 8 nucleotides matching TRBD1. Germline lookup yields CDR1 SGHDN and CDR2 FVKESK. The CDR3 consists of 15 residues. Germline trimming cut 4 bases from V and 4 bases from J; bases unmatched to any gene: 9. The CDR3 loop is CASSPSRGRFYEQYF. CDR3 nucleotide sequence: TGTGCCAGCAGCCCAAGCAGGGGGCGGTTTTACGAGCAGTACTTC.

With regard to this clonotype: The junction shows a germline mismatch at one end, possibly a read error. V is TRBV6-2 or TRBV6-3 and J is TRBJ2-5, with a possible D match to TRBD2 (5 bases). CDR1 is MNHEY and CDR2 is SVGEGT in the germline V gene. The CDR3 consists of 12 residues. This chain's CDR3 is CASSQEEETRYF. In DNA form, the CDR3 reads TGTGCCAGCAGTCAAGAGGAGGAGACCCGGTACTTC.

The V gene is TRBV7-2, the J gene TRBJ2-2; no definite D call. This CDR3 region has 15 residues. Trimming pared 3 bases from V and 2 bases from J, leaving 10 bases between. Per the germline V gene, CDR1 is SGHTA and CDR2 is FQGNSA. In nucleotides, the CDR3 is TGTGCCAGCAGCTTGGGCATCTATAACACCGGGGAGCTGTTTTTT. This encodes CASSLGIYNTGELFF. The variable domain in full, completed from reference TRBV7-2 and TRBJ2-2, reads GAGVSQSPSNKVTEKGKDVELRCDPISGHTALYWYRQSLGQGLEFLIYFQGNSAPDKSGLPSDRFSAERTGGSVSTLTIQRTQQEDSAVYLCASSLGIYNTGELFFGEGSRLTVL.

In this sample, this clonotype turned up a few times. The V gene is TRBV7-2, the J gene TRBJ2-1; 9 bases agree with TRBD1. The CDR3 runs 14 residues. V trimming: 5 bases; J trimming: 8 bases; junction bases outside the gene matches: 7. Germline assignment: CDR1 SGHTA and CDR2 FQGNSA. In DNA, the CDR3 is TGTGCCAGCAGCGGCGGACAGGGGTTTGATGAGCAGTTCTTC. Its translation: CASSGGQGFDEQFF.

With regard to this clonotype: This may stem from a read error, because a much larger clone lies one nucleotide away. This chain uses TRBV20-1 with TRBJ1-2; D unresolved. Looked up from germline, CDR1 is DFQATT and CDR2 is SNEGSKA (reference sequence). CDR3 length: 14 residues. V dropped 5 bases and J dropped 1 base, with 14 bases sitting between them. The CDR3 region is CSAPFSGSNYGYTF. CDR3 coding DNA: TGCAGTGCTCCCTTCAGCGGGAGTAACTATGGCTACACCTTC.

This clonotype has only a few counts. The chain uses TRBV2 and TRBJ2-1; perhaps TRBD2 as D (6 bases). Trimming removed 7 bases at V and 5 bases at J, with 9 bases between. The CDR3 length is 12 residues. Per the germline V gene, CDR1 is SNHLY and CDR2 is FYNNEI. Written as DNA, the CDR3 is TGTGCCAGCAACTGGGGGGACAATGAGCAGTTCTTC. Translated, it gives CASNWGDNEQFF. Combining the CDR3 with reference TRBV2 and TRBJ2-1 gives the whole variable domain EPEVTQTPSHQVTQMGQEVILRCVPISNHLYFYWYRQILGQKVEFLVSFYNNEISEKSEIFDDQFSVERPDGSNFTLKIRSTKLEDSAMYFCASNWGDNEQFFGPGTRLTVL.

This rearrangement joins TRBV5-4 to TRBJ2-3; 10 bases agree with TRBD1. The CDR3 sequence is 15 residues long. Germline V gene data show CDR1 as SGHNT and CDR2 as YYREEE (reference sequence). The J segment lost 3 bases and the V segment lost 6 bases, leaving 7 bases of the junction unmatched. This CDR3 is CASNPRDRGTDTQYF. In nucleotides, the CDR3 is TGTGCCAGCAACCCCCGGGACAGGGGAACAGATACGCAGTATTTT.

The rearrangement joins TRBV24-1 to TRBJ2-5; 7 nucleotides line up with TRBD1. V lost 3 bases, J lost 9 bases, and 12 bases stayed unmatched. The CDR3 covers 15 residues. Germline V CDR1 and CDR2: KGHDR, SFDVKD. The chain's CDR3 is CATSDPAQGSGAQYF. The CDR3 DNA is TGTGCCACCAGTGATCCCGCACAGGGGTCGGGCGCCCAGTACTTC.

The chain recombines TRBV12-3 or TRBV12-4 with TRBJ2-4, with D perhaps TRBD1 (5 bases). CDR3 length: 14 residues. Trimming took 1 base from V and 7 from J, leaving 11 bases between them. The CDR3 here is CASSLGQSLNIQYF. The CDR3 DNA reads as TGTGCCAGCAGTTTAGGACAGAGTTTGAACATTCAGTACTTC.

J is TRBJ2-7 and V is TRBV19; 8 nucleotides align to TRBD2. J gave up 2 bases and V 7 bases, and 10 bases lay outside the gene matches. The length of the CDR3 is 15 residues. The V gene's germline CDR1 is LNHDA and CDR2 SQIVND (reference sequence). The CDR3 reads CASTAYAGGTYEQYF. The CDR3 DNA reads TGTGCCAGTACCGCCTACGCGGGGGGCACCTACGAGCAGTACTTC.

The genes are TRBV7-2 and TRBJ2-3; TRBD2 aligns across 9 bases. The germline CDR1 and CDR2 sequences are SGHTA and FQGNSA. The CDR3 has 16 amino acids. V was pared by 5 bases and J by 3 bases, with 9 bases of the junction left unmatched. CDR3 in amino acids: CASSGSRLAGTDTQYF. CDR3 DNA sequence: TGTGCCAGCAGCGGCAGCCGCCTAGCGGGAACAGATACGCAGTATTTT. Complete variable domain (other parts from reference TRBV7-2 and TRBJ2-3): GAGVSQSPSNKVTEKGKDVELRCDPISGHTALYWYRQSLGQGLEFLIYFQGNSAPDKSGLPSDRFSAERTGGSVSTLTIQRTQQEDSAVYLCASSGSRLAGTDTQYFGPGTRLTVL.

As to this clonotype: A read error may be the cause here, since a much bigger clone is one base away. The chain employs TRBV27 and TRBJ2-7, with D tentatively TRBD2 (5 bases). Trimming took 2 bases from V and 5 from J, leaving 10 bases between them. The CDR3 runs to 13 residues. The V gene's germline CDR1 is MNHEY and CDR2 SMNVEV (reference sequence). The CDR3 loop reads CASSLPFGNEQYF. DNA of the CDR3: TGTGCCAGCAGTTTACCTTTCGGGAACGAGCAGTACTTC.

On this clonotype: With a much larger clone just one base away, this may be a read error. This chain's CDR3 is CAGSQDRGSGARNEQFF. CDR3 sequence (DNA): TGCGCCGGCAGCCAAGATCGTGGTAGCGGGGCTCGTAATGAGCAGTTCTTC. The chain couples TRBV4-3 to TRBJ2-1; TRBD2 matches at 8 bases. Germline CDR1 LGHNA, CDR2 YSLEER. The CDR3 consists of 17 residues.

This clonotype was observed a handful of times. The chain recombines TRBV12-3 or TRBV12-4 with TRBJ2-1; 13 nucleotides agree with TRBD2. The CDR3 extends over 17 amino acids. The ends lost 6 bases at V and 6 bases at J; junction bases unmatched: 11. CDR3: CASRGLAGPKGGNEQFF. CDR3 DNA sequence: TGTGCCAGCAGGGGACTAGCGGGGCCCAAGGGGGGCAATGAGCAGTTCTTC.

The table lists this clonotype with a count of one. V and J are TRBV5-1 and TRBJ1-1; no clear D. The CDR3 spans 14 residues. The V gene's germline CDR1 is SGHRS and CDR2 YFSETQ. Between the trimmed V and J ends, which lost 0 bases and 0 bases, there was a span of 6 bases. CDR3 sequence: CASSLDLVNTEAFF. CDR3 nucleotides: TGCGCCAGCAGCTTGGACTTAGTGAACACTGAAGCTTTCTTT.

The chain carries TRBV7-2 and TRBJ2-1, with D maybe TRBD1 (5 bases). Deletions cut 5 bases from V and 2 bases from J, with 13 bases between. The CDR3 consists of 15 residues. The germline CDR1 and CDR2 sequences are SGHTA and FQGNSA. CDR3 DNA sequence: TGTGCCAGCAGCCCGACAGTTCGGGCCTACAATGAGCAGTTCTTC. Its protein is CASSPTVRAYNEQFF.

Turning to this clonotype: Its ends do not fully match the called genes, so a read error is possible. J is TRBJ2-3 and V is TRBV15; unclear D gene. The V gene's germline CDR1 is LNHNV and CDR2 YYDKDF (reference sequence). The CDR3 covers 13 residues. In nucleotides, the CDR3 is TGTGTCACCAGCAGAGAGTACTCAGATACGCAGTATTTT. Translating gives CVTSREYSDTQYF.

This clonotype was recorded a few times. V is TRBV12-3 or TRBV12-4 and J is TRBJ1-1; a possible D gene is TRBD1 (6 bases). The ends were cut back, 6 bases at V and 4 bases at J, with 15 bases in the middle. The CDR3 is 14 residues long. Here the CDR3 DNA reads TGTGCCAGCAGGTCAGGGGTAAGGGGCACTGAAGCTTTCTTT. Amino acid sequence: CASRSGVRGTEAFF.

This clonotype appeared many times. The chain employs TRBV7-9 and TRBJ1-2; 9 bases map to TRBD1. The CDR3 contains 13 residues. Germline V gene data show CDR1 as SEHNR and CDR2 as FQNEAQ (reference sequence). V was clipped by 5 bases and J by 12 bases; unmatched bases: 10. The DNA for the CDR3 is TGTGCCAGCAGCGCGGCGGACAGGGGAATAAACACCTTC. This sequence encodes CASSAADRGINTF.

The genes are TRBV11-3 and TRBJ2-1, with 9 bases that match TRBD2. The CDR3 length is 14 residues. The V gene end was trimmed by 5 bases and the J gene end by 5 bases; junction bases not matched to a gene: 4. The germline gives CDR1 SGHNT, CDR2 YENEEA. The CDR3 nucleotides read TGTGCCAGCAGCCAGGGACTAGCAAACAATGAGCAGTTCTTC. It is translated as CASSQGLANNEQFF.